The clone carrying this T cell receptor (beta chain) has only one observation. The sample is drawn from a study of cytomegalovirus exposure and HLA in healthy donors. The V segment lost 4 bases and the J segment 3 bases; nucleotides outside the gene matches: 12. This CDR3 is built from 18 residues. CDR1 is SGHAT, CDR2 FQNNGV, per germline. This table comes from immunoSEQ multiplex PCR, and its TCRdb copy is limited to in-frame clones, with some not included. The data show roughly 100,000 clones, roughly nine tenths seen once. The chain links TRBV11-2 to TRBJ2-2, with 9 bases identical to TRBD1. Sequencing was carried out using PBMCs. This clonotype was obtained from a woman aged 18-35 years in good health and CMV-seropositive. The CDR3 nucleotides read TGTGCCAGCAGCTCCTCGATACAGGGGGCGGAGGACACCGGGGAGCTGTTTTTT. Amino acid sequence: CASSSSIQGAEDTGELFF.